Listed here are 21 T cell receptor beta chains from one sample, sequenced in a study of shared clonotypes between healthy human individuals (dated by TCRdb to about 2020). Libraries were prepared through the immunoSEQ multiplex PCR assay. TCRdb carries this immuneACCESS record with in-frame sequences only. Its versions omit some clonotypes, under half of them owing to an unresolved V gene in the studies checked, with the rest unexplained. In this sample the table shows about 680,000 clones, around 92% of which occur a single time. Nearly 25% of the sample is held by the ten biggest clonotypes. CD8 naive samples consisted of CD45RO-negative cells that were positively selected for CCR7, yielding a CD45RA+CCR7+ population without TemRA cells. Sequenced material: naive CD8+ T cells sorted from blood. According to the study, the label for this sample's cell subset or site signals: CD45RA+CCR7+. Receptors originate from a man aged 25-40 years in good health.

This chain links TRBV29-1 with TRBJ2-3; no clear D gene. Germline V gene data show CDR1 as SQVTM and CDR2 as ANQGSEA. The CDR3 has 12 residues. V was clipped by 3 bases and J by 4 bases, with 8 bases between them. The CDR3 loop is CSVDPGADTQYF. CDR3 sequence (DNA): TGCAGCGTTGACCCTGGGGCAGATACGCAGTATTTT.

V gene TRBV29-1 combines with J gene TRBJ1-3; the D is unclear. CDR1 SQVTM and CDR2 ANQGSEA come from the germline V gene. Trimming left V 4 bases short and J 2 bases short, with 9 bases between. CDR3 length: 13 amino acids. CDR3 sequence reads: CSVVVGPGNTIYF. In DNA, the CDR3 is TGCAGCGTTGTCGTAGGGCCTGGAAACACCATATATTTT.

The chain has TRBV27 and TRBJ1-1, with 8 bases fitting TRBD1. Unmatched junction bases numbered 2, after V lost 1 base and J lost 1 base. Germline values: CDR1 MNHEY, CDR2 SMNVEV (reference sequence). The CDR3 has 15 amino acids. Written as DNA, the CDR3 is TGTGCCAGCAGTTTATTCGGGACAGGGAACACTGAAGCTTTCTTT. The encoded protein is CASSLFGTGNTEAFF.

The chain has TRBV7-9 and TRBJ2-7; no firm D call. V was trimmed by 5 bases and J by 6 bases, leaving 11 bases between them. The CDR3 totals 12 residues. The V gene's germline CDR1 is SEHNR and CDR2 FQNEAQ (reference sequence). In nucleotides, the CDR3 is TGTGCCAGCAGCCCAGCGCCGGTCGAGCAGTACTTC. It specifies CASSPAPVEQYF.

This clone has only one observation. The chain employs TRBV2 and TRBJ2-7; TRBD1 matches at 9 bases. The germline V gene has CDR1 SNHLY and CDR2 FYNNEI. After removal of 3 bases from V and 3 bases from J, the junction contained 6 bases not matched to a gene. The CDR3 contains 15 residues. In DNA, the CDR3 is TGTGCCAGCAGTGAGGTGGACAGGGGCTACTACGAGCAGTACTTC. Translation gives CASSEVDRGYYEQYF.

The chain links TRBV7-9 to TRBJ2-5, with 11 bases lining up with TRBD1. Germline V gene data show CDR1 as SEHNR and CDR2 as FQNEAQ (reference sequence). The CDR3 consists of 16 residues. V lost 4 bases to trimming and J lost 4 bases; unmatched junction nucleotides: 8. CDR3 in amino acids: CASSSAGQGARETQYF. The CDR3 DNA is TGTGCCAGCAGCTCTGCCGGACAGGGGGCCCGAGAGACCCAGTACTTC.

The rearrangement uses TRBV5-5 and TRBJ2-7; D is possibly TRBD1 or TRBD2 (5 bases each). The CDR3 extends over 15 amino acids. V lost 4 bases to trimming and J lost 0 bases, with 14 bases between them. Germline CDR1 is SGHKS and CDR2 is YYEKEE (reference sequence). CDR3 protein: CASSPGPGGSYEQYF. As DNA, the CDR3 is TGTGCCAGCAGCCCGGGACCTGGCGGCTCCTACGAGCAGTACTTC.

The J gene is TRBJ2-7, the V gene TRBV7-2, with no clear D. The length of the CDR3 is 12 residues. The germline V gene encodes CDR1 SGHTA and CDR2 FQGNSA. Trimming pared 1 base from V and 6 bases from J, leaving 7 bases between. CDR3 sequence reads: CASSLDLSEQYF. The DNA of the CDR3 is TGTGCCAGCAGCTTAGACCTGTCCGAGCAGTACTTC.

V is TRBV29-1 and J is TRBJ1-1; D is undetermined. Germline V CDR1 and CDR2: SQVTM, ANQGSEA. There are 15 residues in the CDR3. The ends were cut back, 2 bases at V and 0 bases at J, with 13 bases in the middle. This chain's CDR3 is CSVETQHKMNTEAFF. Here the CDR3 DNA reads TGCAGCGTTGAAACCCAACACAAGATGAACACTGAAGCTTTCTTT.

The CDR3 DNA sequence: TGTGCCAGCAGCGCAAGGGACTACGAGCAGTACTTC. Translating gives CASSARDYEQYF. The chain couples TRBV11-2 to TRBJ2-7; no reliable D call. Looked up from germline, CDR1 is SGHAT and CDR2 is FQNNGV. The CDR3 totals 12 residues. The V gene lost 5 bases and the J gene lost 3 bases, with 8 bases spanning the gap.

CDR3 sequence (DNA): TGTGCCAGCAGCTGGGACAGCTCCTACGAGCAGTACTTC. Translation gives CASSWDSSYEQYF. The chain couples TRBV28 to TRBJ2-7; 7 bases fit TRBD1. The CDR3 loop spans 13 amino acids. Germline V lookup: CDR1 MDHEN, CDR2 SYDVKM. The J segment lost 0 bases and the V segment lost 6 bases, leaving 2 bases of the junction unmatched.

The gene calls are TRBV28 and TRBJ2-3; 7 bases are a match to TRBD1. J was trimmed by 0 bases and V by 8 bases; bases with no gene match: 5. The germline V gene encodes CDR1 MDHEN and CDR2 SYDVKM. The CDR3 is 14 residues long. CDR3 protein: CASQGTASTDTQYF. The CDR3 DNA is TGTGCCAGCCAAGGGACAGCCAGCACAGATACGCAGTATTTT. Full variable domain (remainder filled in from reference TRBV28 and TRBJ2-3): DVKVTQSSRYLVKRTGEKVFLECVQDMDHENMFWYRQDPGLGLRLIYFSYDVKMKEKGDIPEGYSVSREKKERFSLILESASTNQTSMYLCASQGTASTDTQYFGPGTRLTVL.

This clone came up once. The rearrangement links TRBV7-2 to TRBJ2-7; a weak D match, TRBD1 (6 bases). Germline V gene sequence: CDR1 SGHTA, CDR2 FQGNSA. This CDR3 is 13 amino acids long. V lost 5 bases and J 6 bases, leaving 14 bases between the germline ends. The CDR3 region is CASSVGTGFEQYF. The CDR3, as DNA: TGTGCCAGCAGCGTAGGTACAGGGTTCGAGCAGTACTTC.

The chain is built from TRBV29-1 and TRBJ2-1; 8 bases match TRBD2. J gave up 0 bases and V 1 base, and 11 bases lay outside the gene matches. The CDR3 consists of 18 residues. Per the germline V gene, CDR1 is SQVTM and CDR2 is ANQGSEA. In nucleotides, the CDR3 is TGCAGCGTTGAAGGGGTCGCCGGGACTAGTTTCTCCTACAATGAGCAGTTCTTC. The encoded protein is CSVEGVAGTSFSYNEQFF.

Here the CDR3 reads CAISESWEMVTGELFF. The CDR3 nucleotides read TGTGCCATCAGTGAGTCGTGGGAGATGGTCACCGGGGAGCTGTTTTTT. This rearrangement joins TRBV10-3 to TRBJ2-2, with D perhaps matching TRBD2 (5 bases). The ends were cut back, 0 bases at V and 4 bases at J, with 12 bases in the middle. The CDR3 covers 16 residues. Germline values: CDR1 ENHRY, CDR2 SYGVKD.

The CDR3 DNA reads as TGTGCCAGCAGCTTAGTAGGGATGCATGAAAAACTGTTTTTT. Translating it yields CASSLVGMHEKLFF. The chain combines TRBV7-9 with TRBJ1-4, with D hard to call. Germline CDR1 and CDR2: SEHNR and FQNEAQ (reference sequence). This CDR3 contains 14 residues. Trimming pared 1 base from V and 6 bases from J, leaving 9 bases between.

The CDR3, as DNA: TGTGCCAGCAGTTTAGGGGGTCGCGAGCAGTACTTC. This encodes CASSLGGREQYF. The chain joins TRBV28 to TRBJ2-7; D tentatively fits TRBD1 or TRBD2 (5 bases each). Trimming cost V 2 bases and J 6 bases, with 8 bases left between them. The CDR3 spans 12 residues. Germline loops: CDR1 MDHEN, CDR2 SYDVKM.

On this clone itself: Other DNA sequences in the sample encode the same CDR3. The rearrangement links TRBV4-2 to TRBJ1-1; D not certain. Germline CDR1 is LGHNA and CDR2 is YNFKEQ. Trimming took 2 bases from V and 4 from J, leaving 8 bases between them. The CDR3 has 13 residues. The CDR3, as DNA: TGTGCCAGCAGCCAATCGGGAGGCACTGAAGCTTTCTTT. This encodes CASSQSGGTEAFF.

This clone came up once. The genes are TRBV19 and TRBJ2-2; D could derive from TRBD1 or TRBD2 (5 bases each). Germline assignment: CDR1 LNHDA and CDR2 SQIVND (reference sequence). Trimming removed 7 bases from V and 4 bases from J, with 13 bases in between. The CDR3 sequence is 14 residues long. The CDR3 sequence: CASIRDLTTGELFF. The CDR3 region has the DNA TGTGCCAGTATCCGGGACCTAACCACCGGGGAGCTGTTTTTT.

The chain links TRBV27 to TRBJ2-1; no clear D. CDR1 is MNHEY, CDR2 SMNVEV, per germline (reference sequence). The length of the CDR3 is 17 residues. Deletions cut 3 bases from V and 8 bases from J, with 23 bases between. CDR3 sequence reads: CASSFTGPRSGFDEQFF. Written as DNA, the CDR3 is TGTGCCAGCAGTTTTACGGGCCCCCGCTCCGGGTTCGATGAGCAGTTCTTC.

This chain links TRBV28 with TRBJ2-5; D ambiguous. With 6 bases removed from V and 4 bases from J, the gap between germline ends came to 12 bases. This CDR3 spans 13 amino acids. The germline V gene encodes CDR1 MDHEN and CDR2 SYDVKM. Here the CDR3 DNA reads TGTGCCAGCAGCACCCCAACGACAGAGACCCAGTACTTC. It translates to CASSTPTTETQYF.